This T cell receptor (beta chain) is from a study of blood T cell repertoires in COVID-19 (dated by TCRdb to 2019 to 2021). In the study overall: The collaborator samples originated in the United States, Italy and Spain and spanned the acute and convalescent phases of COVID-19. Samples came from the ongoing ImmuneRACE study (first 160 participants) plus 1,254 subjects from 6 global collaborators. Where available, HLA class I and class II types were obtained from metadata supplied by the sample provider rather than from assay-based typing. The material from the prospective study consisted of cDNA or gDNA derived from T cells, B-cell-depleted T cells, or PBMCs. The sample metadata nearly always contained a de-identified subject ID, COVID-19 status, age in years and sex. A freely available public database, intended as a resource for researchers studying the immune response to SARS-CoV-2, is where the repertoires were released. Subjects who had been exposed to COVID-19, were actively infected with it, or had recovered from it provided the deeply sampled blood TCRbeta repertoires that made up the dataset. Study-wide conclusions, independent of this receptor: The amount of clinical and demographic metadata varied by source and participant and was provided uncurated.

TCRbeta CDR3 regions were amplified from genomic DNA by means of the immunoSEQ Assay, a bias-controlled multiplex PCR. The study's processing was this. The number of nucleated cells in each sample was estimated by amplification of reference gene primers within the assay. To quantify the absolute abundance of each unique TCRbeta CDR3 rearrangement, sequence reads were collapsed and filtered. For each sample, productive Simpson clonality was calculated by taking the square root of Simpson's diversity index across productive rearrangements. Drawn from immuneACCESS, this table holds only the in-frame rearrangements with V and J called that TCRdb kept. Clones are partly lost; checked studies trace under half to an unresolved V gene and leave the rest unexplained. Clone size and the V and J calls come from that table; the DNA yielded D and trimming. This sample holds 200,000 or so clones; roughly 85% were observed only once. Under 5.5% of the sample rests with the top ten.

Each collaborating institution followed its own protocols to collect whole blood in K2EDTA tubes. For TCRbeta analysis, collaborators shipped samples in one of three forms: frozen whole blood, isolated PBMCs, or DNA extracted from either of those sample types. Looking up the germline V gene yields CDR1 SGDLS and CDR2 YYNGEE. Including the terminal cysteine and phenylalanine, the CDR3 comprises 15 residues. Only CDR3 DNA is held: 45 bases, read in frame from base 1. V is trimmed back by 0 bases and J by 4 bases, and the junction contains 3 bases that no gene match accounts for. This clone came up once. The antigen this receptor binds is unknown. Base quality data are lacking; no much larger clone is found one base away.

The source is a woman in her 30s with acute or convalescent COVID-19. The sample was peripheral blood. The chain couples TRBV9 to TRBJ2-2, and TRBD2 matches 7 of the central bases. The CDR3 has the sequence CASSVDPSGTGELFF. The DNA is as follows: TGTGCCAGCAGCGTAGATCCTAGCGGCACCGGGGAGCTGTTTTTT.